The 25 T cell receptor beta chains below come from one sample, sequenced in a study of T cell repertoires in cytomegalovirus infection. TCRdb redid the calling of the reads with MiXCR, one entry per CDR3 protein. The sample lists under 100,000 distinct CDR3 sequences, 3.7% seen once, with about 4.6% in the top ten. Sequenced sample: PBMCs. These receptors all stem from a human donor in good health (CMV status not recorded). Some clones in this sample may be carry-over from other donors' samples.

This clonotype was seen many times. The gene calls are TRBV20-1 and TRBJ2-2; D remains unclear. Germline CDR1 reads DFQATT; CDR2 reads SNEGSKA (reference sequence). V was clipped by 2 bases and J by 0 bases, with 13 bases between them. The CDR3 contains 16 residues. The chain's CDR3 is CSARKMTGSNTGELFF. For the CDR3, the DNA is TGCAGTGCTAGAAAAATGACGGGCTCGAACACCGGGGAGCTGTTTTTT.

This clonotype was seen at least ten times. This rearrangement joins TRBV12-3 or TRBV12-4 to TRBJ2-2; TRBD2 matches 9 bases. The CDR3 covers 17 residues. Losses at the gene ends were 2 bases for V and 2 bases for J; bases not matched to a gene: 6. The CDR3 region has the DNA TGTGCCAGCAGTTTAAGGCGGGGGGGCCTAAACACCGGGGAGCTGTTTTTT. It encodes CASSLRRGGLNTGELFF.

This clonotype was seen ten or more times. J is TRBJ2-7 and V is TRBV7-2; TRBD2 might be the D (5 bases). V was trimmed by 1 base and J by 7 bases, leaving 11 bases between them. Germline values: CDR1 SGHTA, CDR2 FQGNSA. There are 13 residues in the CDR3. The CDR3 is CASSLGPGGEQYF. DNA for the CDR3: TGTGCCAGCAGCTTAGGGCCAGGCGGGGAGCAGTACTTC.

In its sample, this clonotype was seen many times. The V call is TRBV14, the J call TRBJ2-7, with a tentative D call TRBD1 (6 bases). CDR3 length: 15 residues. CDR1 is SGHDN, CDR2 FVKESK, per germline. V lost 3 bases and J lost 0, with 12 bases in between. The CDR3 sequence is CASSQLQGSSYEQYF. CDR3 DNA: TGTGCCAGCAGCCAGCTACAGGGTAGCTCCTACGAGCAGTACTTC.

This clonotype occurred many times. V gene TRBV20-1 combines with J gene TRBJ1-1; unclear D gene. In germline, CDR1 is DFQATT, CDR2 SNEGSKA (reference sequence). Trimming pared 3 bases from V and 5 bases from J, leaving 16 bases between. The CDR3 contains 14 residues. The CDR3 is CSARYTITGTEAFF. The CDR3 nucleotides are TGCAGTGCTAGGTATACCATAACGGGGACTGAAGCTTTCTTT.

This clonotype was seen ten or more times. J is TRBJ2-7 and V is TRBV27, with 7 bases that match TRBD1. The germline V gene encodes CDR1 MNHEY and CDR2 SMNVEV (reference sequence). This CDR3 has 13 amino acids. V was clipped by 6 bases and J by 5 bases; unmatched bases: 7. The CDR3 DNA reads TGTGCCAGCAGGAAGGGGGCGTGGGACGAGCAGTACTTC. It codes for CASRKGAWDEQYF.

Many counts were recorded for this clonotype. The chain uses TRBV6-2 or TRBV6-3 and TRBJ1-5, with D hard to call. The CDR3 is 12 residues long. The germline CDR1 and CDR2 sequences are MNHEY and SVGEGT. V dropped 0 bases and J dropped 6 bases, with 3 bases sitting between them. CDR3 protein: CASSYSGQPQHF. The CDR3 nucleotides read TGTGCCAGCAGTTACTCTGGTCAGCCCCAGCATTTT.

There are many counts of this clonotype. The V call is TRBV7-2, the J call TRBJ2-5, with TRBD2 identical over 8 bases. The germline V gene encodes CDR1 SGHTA and CDR2 FQGNSA. V lost 6 bases and J lost 5; bases outside the gene matches: 8. This CDR3 region has 14 residues. CDR3 region: CASRAAGVGETQYF. In DNA form, the CDR3 reads TGTGCCAGCAGGGCAGCGGGAGTCGGGGAGACCCAGTACTTC.

This clonotype was detected many times. This chain uses TRBV30 with TRBJ2-3; 9 bases agree with TRBD1. The CDR3 contains 15 residues. J lost 3 bases, V lost 2 bases, and 6 bases had no gene match. Germline loops: CDR1 GTSNPN, CDR2 SVGIG (reference sequence). The CDR3 loop reads CAWSLGTGLTDTQYF. The CDR3 DNA is TGTGCCTGGAGTTTGGGGACAGGGCTAACAGATACGCAGTATTTT.

The table lists this clonotype with many counts. The rearrangement joins TRBV7-2 to TRBJ2-5; 9 positions agree with TRBD2. V lost 2 bases to trimming and J lost 1 base; unmatched junction nucleotides: 5. CDR3 length equals 16 residues. CDR1 and CDR2 (germline): SGHTA, FQGNSA. The CDR3 bases are TGTGCCAGCAGCTTACTAGCGGGGCAGCTCCAAGAGACCCAGTACTTC. It encodes CASSLLAGQLQETQYF.

This clonotype showed up many times. The chain joins TRBV12-3 or TRBV12-4 to TRBJ1-1; possibly TRBD1 for D (5 bases). The CDR3 spans 13 residues. V lost 8 bases and J lost 4, with 14 bases in between. In nucleotides, the CDR3 is TGTGCCAGCGGGTTACCCGGGGGCACTGAAGCTTTCTTT. Its protein is CASGLPGGTEAFF.

This clonotype occurred many times. This chain uses TRBV10-2 with TRBJ2-2, with D uncertain. The V and J ends lost 7 bases and 1 base respectively, with 10 bases between them. The V gene's germline CDR1 is WSHSY and CDR2 SAAADI. The CDR3 is made up of 14 amino acids. CDR3 amino acids: CASILRGNTGELFF. The DNA of the CDR3 is TGCGCCAGCATACTGCGAGGGAACACCGGGGAGCTGTTTTTT.

This clonotype was seen repeatedly, ten times or more. This chain connects TRBV7-2 to TRBJ1-3; D gene unclear. Germline V gene sequence: CDR1 SGHTA, CDR2 FQGNSA. CDR3 length: 15 amino acids. The germline V and J ends were trimmed by 3 bases and 0 bases, with 9 bases remaining between them. CDR3 loop: CASSFFSNSGNTIYF. The CDR3 DNA is TGTGCCAGCAGCTTCTTTTCCAACTCTGGAAACACCATATATTTT.

At least ten counts were recorded for this clonotype. The rearrangement joins TRBV6-2 or TRBV6-3 to TRBJ2-7; D is possibly TRBD2 (5 bases). Germline loops: CDR1 MNHEY, CDR2 SVGEGT. The CDR3 spans 12 residues. V lost 5 bases and J lost 6, with 11 bases in between. The DNA of the CDR3 is TGTGCCAGCAGTGAGGGTTTTGGCGAGCAGTACTTC. Protein: CASSEGFGEQYF.

This clonotype was recorded many times. The V gene is TRBV29-1, the J gene TRBJ1-5; unclear D gene. This CDR3 has 12 residues. Germline V CDR1 and CDR2: SQVTM, ANQGSEA. The V and J ends lost 4 bases and 1 base respectively, with 5 bases between them. The CDR3 DNA is TGCAGCGTTGGGGGAAGCAATCAGCCCCAGCATTTT. Translated, it gives CSVGGSNQPQHF.

This clonotype was detected many times. The chain uses TRBV27 and TRBJ2-1; the match to TRBD2 covers 10 bases. The V gene's germline CDR1 is MNHEY and CDR2 SMNVEV (reference sequence). The CDR3 consists of 14 residues. After removal of 7 bases from V and 13 bases from J, the junction contained 13 bases not matched to a gene. The CDR3 protein is CASMISGGATGQFF. The CDR3 DNA sequence: TGTGCCAGCATGATCAGCGGGGGGGCGACCGGACAGTTCTTC.

The sample holds many counts of this clonotype. V gene TRBV6-5 combines with J gene TRBJ2-7; D gene ambiguous. Germline-derived CDR1 and CDR2 are MNHEY and SVGAGI. The CDR3 has 15 residues. Trimming took off 0 bases at V and 3 bases at J, with 12 bases between the two ends. Here the CDR3 reads CASSYSSSSYYEQYF. The CDR3 nucleotides read TGTGCCAGCAGTTACTCGAGTAGTTCCTACTACGAGCAGTACTTC.

This clonotype was found many times. The V call is TRBV7-2, the J call TRBJ2-5; 15 positions agree with TRBD2. The CDR3 runs to 16 residues. Germline V CDR1 and CDR2: SGHTA, FQGNSA. V gave up 4 bases and J gave up 2 bases; unmatched junction bases: 2. The CDR3 DNA reads as TGTGCCAGCAGCTCGGGACTAGCGGGGGGACAAGAGACCCAGTACTTC. Translation: CASSSGLAGGQETQYF.

This clonotype came up many times. The CDR3: CASSPSRGGGPFGYTF. The DNA for the CDR3 is TGTGCCAGCAGCCCCAGTAGAGGTGGGGGCCCATTTGGCTACACCTTC. The chain uses TRBV7-8 and TRBJ1-2; D might be TRBD1 (6 bases). V gave up 5 bases and J gave up 7 bases, with 23 bases separating them. Germline CDR1 is SGHVS and CDR2 is FQNEAQ. CDR3 length: 16 residues.

This clonotype has at least ten counts. This chain connects TRBV7-2 to TRBJ1-5; 9 bases are a match to TRBD1. CDR1 is SGHTA, CDR2 FQGNSA, per germline. V dropped 4 bases and J dropped 4; count of bases not matched to a gene: 8. The CDR3 has 16 residues. The CDR3 protein is CASSYWGQGLNQPQHF. The CDR3 DNA sequence: TGTGCCAGCAGCTACTGGGGACAGGGCCTTAATCAGCCCCAGCATTTT.

This clonotype has ten or more counts. An end of the junction does not agree with germline; a read error may underlie this. V and J are TRBV5-5 and TRBJ1-1; 7 nucleotides align to TRBD1. Germline V gene lookup returns CDR1 SGHKS and CDR2 YYEKEE (reference sequence). The CDR3 extends over 16 amino acids. The DNA of the CDR3 is TGTGTCAGCAGCTTGGGAGACAGGGTAGTGAACACTGAAGCTTTCTTT. It codes for CVSSLGDRVVNTEAFF.

This clonotype was seen repeatedly, ten times or more. The chain employs TRBV9 and TRBJ2-6; D not certain. Trimming left V 0 bases short and J 4 bases short, with 8 bases between. CDR1 SGDLS and CDR2 YYNGEE come from the germline V gene. This CDR3 is 15 amino acids long. CDR3 sequence (DNA): TGTGCCAGCAGCGTAGGTTCATTAGGGGCCAACGTCCTGACTTTC. It is translated as CASSVGSLGANVLTF.

This clonotype was observed at least ten times. The rearrangement uses TRBV10-3 and TRBJ2-3; no clear D gene. This CDR3 has 15 amino acids. CDR1 ENHRY and CDR2 SYGVKD come from the germline V gene. Trimming shortened V by 3 bases and J by 5 bases, and 15 bases separated the two germline ends. CDR3 sequence: CAISEGQPLGDTQYF. The CDR3, as DNA: TGTGCCATCAGTGAAGGTCAGCCTCTTGGAGATACGCAGTATTTT.

This clonotype was detected many times. The chain couples TRBV4-2 to TRBJ2-1; 9 nucleotides align to TRBD2. V dropped 0 bases and J dropped 9; count of bases not matched to a gene: 9. The CDR3 totals 16 residues. Germline CDR1 and CDR2: LGHNA and YNFKEQ. The CDR3 protein is CASSQDLAGGRSEQFF. The DNA of the CDR3 is TGTGCCAGCAGCCAAGATCTGGCGGGGGGGCGGAGTGAGCAGTTCTTC.

This clonotype was counted at least ten times. The V gene is TRBV20-1, the J gene TRBJ2-3; D gene uncertain. The CDR3 contains 15 residues. Germline lookup yields CDR1 DFQATT and CDR2 SNEGSKA (reference sequence). V lost 2 bases, J lost 2 bases, and 14 bases lay in between. CDR3 protein: CSARYPGRTTDTQYF. CDR3 DNA: TGCAGTGCTAGATATCCGGGCAGAACCACAGATACGCAGTATTTT.